This T cell receptor (beta chain) derives from a study of CD4 T cells in relation to SARS-CoV-2 and coronaviruses. Study observations and caveats: Roughly 65% of donors had memory CD4+ clonotypes crossrecognizing SARS-CoV-2 and common cold coronavirus spike.

By frequency in the sample, this clone is medium-sized (0.01 to 0.1%). Its target is not known. TCRdb keeps only in-frame clones here, not all; method: immunoSEQ multiplex PCR. The sample lists roughly 57,000 clones; about nine tenths were seen once. Before the COVID-19 pandemic, during about 2011-2019, CD4+ T cells were taken from unexposed donors. Naive and memory CD4+ T cells came from enriched cryopreserved PBMCs. The V end lost 4 bases, the J end lost 7 bases, and 8 bases lay between the germline ends. The CDR3 contains 11 residues. The germline gives CDR1 LGHDT, CDR2 YNNKEL (reference sequence). The sequenced sample consisted of memory CD4+ T cells from PBMCs. The TCR comes from a human donor in good health. This sequence joins TRBV3-1 (or the pseudogene TRBV3-2) and TRBJ2-7; D is undetermined. The CDR3 sequence is CASSLNVEQYF. The CDR3 DNA reads as TGTGCCAGCAGCCTCAATGTGGAGCAGTACTTC.